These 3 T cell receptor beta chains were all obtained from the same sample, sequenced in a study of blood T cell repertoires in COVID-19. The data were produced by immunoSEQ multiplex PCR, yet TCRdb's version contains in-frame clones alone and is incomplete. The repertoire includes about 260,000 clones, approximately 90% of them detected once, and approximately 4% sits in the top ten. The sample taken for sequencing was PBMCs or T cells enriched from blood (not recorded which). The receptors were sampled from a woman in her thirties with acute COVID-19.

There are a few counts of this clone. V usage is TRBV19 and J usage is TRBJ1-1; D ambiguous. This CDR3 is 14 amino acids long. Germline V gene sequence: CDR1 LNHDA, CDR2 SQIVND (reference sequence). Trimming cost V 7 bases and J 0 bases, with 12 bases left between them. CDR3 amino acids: CASNPGLMNTEAFF. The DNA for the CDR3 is TGTGCCAGTAACCCAGGACTTATGAACACTGAAGCTTTCTTT.

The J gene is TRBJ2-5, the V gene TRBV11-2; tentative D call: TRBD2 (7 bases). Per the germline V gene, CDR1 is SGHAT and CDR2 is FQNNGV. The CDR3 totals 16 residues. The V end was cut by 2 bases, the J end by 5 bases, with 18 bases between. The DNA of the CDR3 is TGTGCCAGCAGCTTAATGAAAACAGGGAGGGGGGAGACCCAGTACTTC. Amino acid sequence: CASSLMKTGRGETQYF.

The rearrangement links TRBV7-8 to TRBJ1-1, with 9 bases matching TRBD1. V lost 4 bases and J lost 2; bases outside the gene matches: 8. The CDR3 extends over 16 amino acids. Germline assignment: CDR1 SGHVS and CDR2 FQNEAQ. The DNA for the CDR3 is TGTGCCAGCAGCTCCCGGGACAGGGTACGCAACACTGAAGCTTTCTTT. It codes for CASSSRDRVRNTEAFF.